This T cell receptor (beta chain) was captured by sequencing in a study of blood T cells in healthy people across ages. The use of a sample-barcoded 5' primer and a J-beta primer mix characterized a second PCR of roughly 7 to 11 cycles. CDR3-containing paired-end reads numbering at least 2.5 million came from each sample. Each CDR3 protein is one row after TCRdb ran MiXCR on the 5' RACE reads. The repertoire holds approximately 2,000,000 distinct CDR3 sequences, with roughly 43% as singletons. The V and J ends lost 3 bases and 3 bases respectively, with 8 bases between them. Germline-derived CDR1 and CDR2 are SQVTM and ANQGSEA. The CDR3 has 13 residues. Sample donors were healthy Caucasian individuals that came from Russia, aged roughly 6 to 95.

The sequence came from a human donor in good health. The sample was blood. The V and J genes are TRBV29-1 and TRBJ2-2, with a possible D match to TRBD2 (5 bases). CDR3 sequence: CSVDKGDTGELFF. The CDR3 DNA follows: TGCAGCGTTGATAAGGGAGACACCGGGGAGCTGTTTTTT.